Here is one TCR beta chain with its context. Antigen unknown. Unsorted PBMC replicate PCRs used 300 ng DNA, 32,000 or so T cell genomes. The repertoire was sequenced with immunoSEQ multiplex PCR; TCRdb's copy has only in-frame clones and lacks some. The sample has about half a million clones; roughly 83% are singletons. The record originates from a study of shared clonotypes between healthy human individuals. Study-wide results and caveats: Exclusively blood specimens were collected; tissue repertoires likely differ. Owing to a small donor count, the genetic and exposure-history diversity represented was limited. How much donors shared clonotypes was expected to be affected by sequencing depth.

From germline, CDR1 is LNHDA and CDR2 SQIVND (reference sequence). J was trimmed by 2 bases and V by 8 bases; bases with no gene match: 5. This CDR3 contains 13 residues. Sequencing used PBMCs. This chain links TRBV19 with TRBJ1-2, with TRBD1 matching 7 bases. This clonotype was sampled from a middle-aged woman in good health. Some clones in this sample may be carry-over from other donors' samples. CDR3 DNA: TGTGCCAGTCGTACGGGACAGAACTATGGCTACACCTTC. Its protein product is CASRTGQNYGYTF. The full variable domain, with the rest looked up from reference TRBV19 and TRBJ1-2, is DGGITQSPKYLFRKEGQNVTLSCEQNLNHDAMYWYRQDPGQGLRLIYYSQIVNDFQKGDIAEGYSVSREKKESFPLTVTSAQKNPTAFYLCASRTGQNYGYTFGSGTRLTVV.